The 29 T cell receptor beta chains presented below share a single source sample, sequenced in a study of blood T cell repertoires in COVID-19. Libraries were prepared by immunoSEQ multiplex PCR; TCRdb keeps only in-frame clonotypes and omits some of them. The sample includes roughly 200,000 clones, 83% of them seen just once. The specimen sequenced was peripheral blood. The receptors were sampled from a man aged 35-49 years with active or convalescent COVID-19.

This chain connects TRBV6-5 to TRBJ1-1; tentatively, D is TRBD1 (5 bases). Trimming left V 7 bases short and J 1 base short, with 13 bases between. The CDR3 length is 14 residues. The germline V gene has CDR1 MNHEY and CDR2 SVGAGI. The chain's CDR3 is CASNPNRKNTEAFF. CDR3 nucleotides: TGTGCCAGCAATCCAAACAGGAAGAACACTGAAGCTTTCTTT.

This clone was detected only once. This chain connects TRBV9 to TRBJ2-3; unclear D gene. Trimming pared 3 bases from V and 0 bases from J, leaving 11 bases between. Germline V gene sequence: CDR1 SGDLS, CDR2 YYNGEE. The CDR3 runs 15 residues. The CDR3 loop reads CASSALSWSTDTQYF. As DNA, the CDR3 is TGTGCCAGCAGCGCACTTTCTTGGAGCACAGATACGCAGTATTTT.

V and J are TRBV4-2 and TRBJ2-3; perhaps TRBD2 as D (6 bases). Trimming took off 2 bases at V and 4 bases at J, with 13 bases between the two ends. The CDR3 is 15 residues long. Germline V lookup: CDR1 LGHNA, CDR2 YNFKEQ. CDR3 loop: CASSQTGSGADTQYF. The DNA of the CDR3 is TGTGCCAGCAGCCAAACCGGGAGTGGGGCAGATACGCAGTATTTT.

The chain uses TRBV4-3 and TRBJ2-6; D may be TRBD1 (6 bases). V was trimmed by 0 bases and J by 4 bases, leaving 10 bases between them. The CDR3 has 16 amino acids. Germline V CDR1 and CDR2: LGHNA, YSLEER. The CDR3 protein is CASSQDRGSGANVLTF. Written as DNA, the CDR3 is TGCGCCAGCAGCCAAGATAGGGGGTCCGGGGCCAACGTCCTGACTTTC.

The chain uses TRBV2 and TRBJ1-5; D possibly corresponds to TRBD1 (5 bases). Germline V gene lookup returns CDR1 SNHLY and CDR2 FYNNEI. V lost 6 bases to trimming and J lost 1 base, with 16 bases between them. The CDR3 is 16 residues long. The CDR3 bases are TGTGCCAGCAGATCGGGACTTTCGGGGAGCAATCAGCCCCAGCATTTT. Encoded protein: CASRSGLSGSNQPQHF.

The chain couples TRBV20-1 to TRBJ1-4; TRBD1 matches at 8 bases. After removal of 3 bases from V and 5 bases from J, the junction contained 8 bases not matched to a gene. This CDR3 is 15 amino acids long. Germline V gene lookup returns CDR1 DFQATT and CDR2 SNEGSKA (reference sequence). CDR3 amino acids: CSASHRTGSNEKLFF. In DNA form, the CDR3 reads TGCAGTGCTAGTCACAGGACAGGGTCCAATGAAAAACTGTTTTTT.

The chain joins TRBV11-2 to TRBJ1-1; unclear D gene. Germline V gene data show CDR1 as SGHAT and CDR2 as FQNNGV. V was shortened by 0 bases and J by 5 bases, with 10 bases between the two germline ends. CDR3 size: 14 residues. The DNA of the CDR3 is TGTGCCAGCAGCTTAGATCTTGTAGATACTGAAGCTTTCTTT. This codes for CASSLDLVDTEAFF. The full variable domain, its missing parts supplied by reference TRBV11-2 and TRBJ1-1, is EAGVAQSPRYKIIEKRQSVAFWCNPISGHATLYWYQQILGQGPKLLIQFQNNGVVDDSQLPKDRFSAERLKGVDSTLKIQPAKLEDSAVYLCASSLDLVDTEAFFGQGTRLTVV.

This chain links TRBV6-5 with TRBJ1-1; D possibly corresponds to TRBD1 (6 bases). Germline V gene lookup returns CDR1 MNHEY and CDR2 SVGAGI. The CDR3 sequence is 13 residues long. V was pared by 6 bases and J by 1 base, with 9 bases between. CDR3 amino acids: CASRRGGNTEAFF. CDR3 nucleotide sequence: TGTGCCAGCAGGCGAGGGGGGAACACTGAAGCTTTCTTT.

This rearrangement joins TRBV29-1 to TRBJ2-1; TRBD2 agrees at 9 bases. The CDR3 contains 15 residues. Trimming at V came to 5 bases and at J to 9 bases, leaving 14 bases not matched to a gene. Germline V gene lookup returns CDR1 SQVTM and CDR2 ANQGSEA. CDR3 bases: TGCAGCGTTCCATCTCCCGGGACTAGCATTGGTGAGCAGTTCTTC. Translation: CSVPSPGTSIGEQFF.

The chain carries TRBV19 and TRBJ2-1, with 11 positions matching TRBD2. Looked up from germline, CDR1 is LNHDA and CDR2 is SQIVND (reference sequence). The trim removed 5 bases at V and 0 bases at J, leaving 6 bases unmatched. The CDR3 extends over 17 amino acids. The CDR3, as DNA: TGTGCCAGTAGTCTCACCCTAGCGGGAGGCTCCTACAATGAGCAGTTCTTC. Amino acid sequence: CASSLTLAGGSYNEQFF.

This clone came up a few times. The chain combines TRBV5-4 with TRBJ1-1; perhaps TRBD1 as D (5 bases). The CDR3 runs to 14 residues. Trimming took 5 bases from V and 0 from J, leaving 11 bases between them. Germline V CDR1 and CDR2: SGHNT, YYREEE (reference sequence). In DNA form, the CDR3 reads TGTGCCAGCAGTCTGACAGCAATGAACACTGAAGCTTTCTTT. Translated: CASSLTAMNTEAFF.

The V and J genes are TRBV19 and TRBJ2-1; tentative D call: TRBD2 (6 bases). The CDR3 totals 15 residues. In germline, CDR1 is LNHDA, CDR2 SQIVND (reference sequence). V was cut by 6 bases and J by 0 bases, with 12 bases left in between. CDR3 protein: CASRAGGSSYNEQFF. CDR3 nucleotide sequence: TGTGCCAGTAGGGCCGGGGGAAGCTCCTACAATGAGCAGTTCTTC.

The rearrangement joins TRBV28 to TRBJ1-6; possible D gene TRBD1, 5 bases. Germline V CDR1 and CDR2: MDHEN, SYDVKM. This CDR3 is 16 amino acids long. V lost 3 bases to trimming and J lost 8 bases, with 17 bases between them. CDR3 sequence (DNA): TGTGCCAGCAGTTTGGGTTTGAGGGGACTTGATTCACCCCTCCACTTT. This encodes CASSLGLRGLDSPLHF.

This clone was seen once. CDR3 sequence: CAWSRSHEQYF. As DNA, the CDR3 is TGTGCCTGGAGTCGTTCCCACGAGCAGTACTTC. V is TRBV30 and J is TRBJ2-7; no clear D gene. With 2 bases removed from V and 5 bases from J, the gap between germline ends came to 7 bases. The CDR3 runs to 11 residues. Germline V CDR1 and CDR2: GTSNPN, SVGIG (reference sequence). Filled out from reference TRBV30 and TRBJ2-7, the complete variable domain reads SQTIHQWPATLVQPVGSPLSLECTVEGTSNPNLYWYRQAAGRGLQLLFYSVGIGQISSEVPQNLSASRPQDRQFILSSKKLLLSDSGFYLCAWSRSHEQYFGPGTRLTVT.

J is TRBJ2-1 and V is TRBV19, with TRBD2 matching over 12 bases. Losses at the gene ends were 9 bases for V and 9 bases for J; bases not matched to a gene: 6. The V gene's germline CDR1 is LNHDA and CDR2 SQIVND (reference sequence). The CDR3 has 13 residues. CDR3 bases: TGTGCCAGCAGGACTAGCGGGAATCGTGAGCAGTTCTTC. As protein: CASRTSGNREQFF.

The genes are TRBV6-5 and TRBJ1-1; 7 bases are shared with TRBD1. Germline V CDR1 and CDR2: MNHEY, SVGAGI. J lost 0 bases, V lost 2 bases, and 3 bases had no gene match. The CDR3 has 15 amino acids. CDR3 nucleotides: TGTGCCAGCAGTTACCAGGGGGTGGTGAACACTGAAGCTTTCTTT. It encodes CASSYQGVVNTEAFF.

The chain links TRBV10-1 to TRBJ1-1, with D possibly being TRBD1 (6 bases). The V end lost 5 bases, the J end lost 1 base, and 14 bases lay between the germline ends. The V gene's germline CDR1 is WNHNN and CDR2 SYGVQD (reference sequence). CDR3 length equals 15 residues. The CDR3: CASSQRGGENTEAFF. Here the CDR3 DNA reads TGCGCCAGCAGTCAGAGGGGGGGTGAGAACACTGAAGCTTTCTTT.

This clone has at least ten counts. The chain combines TRBV29-1 with TRBJ1-2, with 7 positions matching TRBD1. The CDR3 is made up of 14 amino acids. From germline, CDR1 is SQVTM and CDR2 ANQGSEA. J gave up 8 bases and V 6 bases, and 15 bases lay outside the gene matches. The CDR3 DNA reads as TGCAGCGTCGGCGGAACGACAGGGTATGGCGGCTACACCTTC. Residues: CSVGGTTGYGGYTF.

The chain joins TRBV5-5 to TRBJ1-2, with no clear D. The CDR3 is made up of 12 amino acids. V was cut by 2 bases and J by 5 bases, with 7 bases left in between. Germline CDR1 and CDR2: SGHKS and YYEKEE (reference sequence). The CDR3, as DNA: TGTGCCAGCAGCTTAACAGAGTATGGCTACACCTTC. It translates to CASSLTEYGYTF.

The rearrangement uses TRBV5-4 and TRBJ1-1; TRBD1 aligns across 10 bases. This CDR3 has 15 residues. Germline-derived CDR1 and CDR2 are SGHNT and YYREEE (reference sequence). The ends lost 4 bases at V and 4 bases at J; junction bases unmatched: 7. CDR3 coding DNA: TGTGCCAGCAGCGACATAGGGACAGGGGCCACTGAAGCTTTCTTT. The encoded protein is CASSDIGTGATEAFF. The variable domain in full, with the rest retrieved from reference TRBV5-4 and TRBJ1-1, is ETGVTQSPTHLIKTRGQQVTLRCSSQSGHNTVSWYQQALGQGPQFIFQYYREEENGRGNFPPRFSGLQFPNYSSELNVNALELDDSALYLCASSDIGTGATEAFFGQGTRLTVV.

This clone turned up a few times. The chain recombines TRBV29-1 with TRBJ1-1; D perhaps matches TRBD1 (5 bases). This CDR3 has 13 residues. The V gene's germline CDR1 is SQVTM and CDR2 ANQGSEA. V was shortened by 7 bases and J by 0 bases, with 12 bases between the two germline ends. CDR3 coding DNA: TGCAGCGCTGGGGCCTACATGAACACTGAAGCTTTCTTT. It codes for CSAGAYMNTEAFF.

The rearrangement joins TRBV29-1 to TRBJ1-5; 11 positions match TRBD1. The germline V gene encodes CDR1 SQVTM and CDR2 ANQGSEA. Trimming removed 7 bases from V and 5 bases from J; junction bases left unmatched: 4. The CDR3 length is 13 residues. CDR3 in DNA: TGCAGCGCGGGACAGGGGGGCGATCAGCCCCAGCATTTT. Translating it yields CSAGQGGDQPQHF.

The V gene is TRBV6-5, the J gene TRBJ2-1, with D possibly TRBD2 on 6 matching bases. Looked up from germline, CDR1 is MNHEY and CDR2 is SVGAGI. The CDR3 contains 14 residues. The ends were cut back, 4 bases at V and 8 bases at J, with 15 bases in the middle. CDR3 DNA sequence: TGTGCCAGCAGTTCCTCTACTAGCAACCATGAGCAGTTCTTC. Protein product: CASSSSTSNHEQFF.

This clone turned up a few times. The rearrangement links TRBV18 to TRBJ2-1; D may be TRBD2 (6 bases). Per the germline V gene, CDR1 is KGHSH and CDR2 is LQKENI. The CDR3 has 16 residues. The V end was cut by 0 bases, the J end by 6 bases, with 15 bases between. The chain's CDR3 is CASSPPNPGSGNEQFF. CDR3 DNA sequence: TGTGCCAGCTCACCACCAAACCCCGGGAGTGGCAATGAGCAGTTCTTC. The complete variable domain, with remaining parts taken from reference TRBV18 and TRBJ2-1, reads NAGVMQNPRHLVRRRGQEARLRCSPMKGHSHVYWYRQLPEEGLKFMVYLQKENIIDESGMPKERFSAEFPKEGPSILRIQQVVRGDSAAYFCASSPPNPGSGNEQFFGPGTRLTVL.

The V and J genes are TRBV24-1 and TRBJ1-2; the D is unclear. In germline, CDR1 is KGHDR, CDR2 SFDVKD. V lost 7 bases and J 7 bases, leaving 9 bases between the germline ends. CDR3 length: 11 residues. CDR3 in DNA: TGTGCCACCAGCCCCACGGTTGGCTACACCTTC. This gives the protein CATSPTVGYTF.

This clone has just one count. V and J are TRBV6-5 and TRBJ1-6; D not certain. V gave up 6 bases and J gave up 7 bases, with 13 bases separating them. There are 14 residues in the CDR3. The germline gives CDR1 MNHEY, CDR2 SVGAGI. CDR3 loop: CASRPGVENSPLHF. CDR3 DNA sequence: TGTGCCAGCAGACCTGGTGTTGAGAATTCACCCCTCCACTTT.

The CDR3 sequence is CASSPYFPTGGEQFF. The CDR3 DNA is TGCGCCAGCAGCCCGTACTTCCCGACAGGTGGCGAGCAGTTCTTC. This rearrangement joins TRBV4-1 to TRBJ2-1; maybe TRBD1 (6 bases). V lost 4 bases, J lost 10 bases, and 20 bases lay in between. CDR3 length: 15 residues. CDR1 and CDR2 (germline): MGHRA, YSYEKL.

Note on this clone: An end of the junction differs from the germline gene, which may be a read error. V and J are TRBV6-5 and TRBJ2-5; tentatively, D is TRBD2 (6 bases). In germline, CDR1 is MNHEY, CDR2 SVGAGI. This CDR3 region has 13 residues. For the CDR3, the DNA is TGTGCCAGCAGCCAGACTAGGGGAGAGGCCCAGTACTTC. Encoded protein: CASSQTRGEAQYF.

The chain recombines TRBV6-5 with TRBJ2-3; TRBD1 is a possible D gene (5 bases). This CDR3 has 13 residues. With 8 bases removed from V and 0 bases from J, the gap between germline ends came to 9 bases. Germline V gives CDR1 MNHEY, CDR2 SVGAGI. The CDR3 sequence is CASDTGSTDTQYF. CDR3 sequence (DNA): TGTGCCAGCGACACAGGTAGCACAGATACGCAGTATTTT.